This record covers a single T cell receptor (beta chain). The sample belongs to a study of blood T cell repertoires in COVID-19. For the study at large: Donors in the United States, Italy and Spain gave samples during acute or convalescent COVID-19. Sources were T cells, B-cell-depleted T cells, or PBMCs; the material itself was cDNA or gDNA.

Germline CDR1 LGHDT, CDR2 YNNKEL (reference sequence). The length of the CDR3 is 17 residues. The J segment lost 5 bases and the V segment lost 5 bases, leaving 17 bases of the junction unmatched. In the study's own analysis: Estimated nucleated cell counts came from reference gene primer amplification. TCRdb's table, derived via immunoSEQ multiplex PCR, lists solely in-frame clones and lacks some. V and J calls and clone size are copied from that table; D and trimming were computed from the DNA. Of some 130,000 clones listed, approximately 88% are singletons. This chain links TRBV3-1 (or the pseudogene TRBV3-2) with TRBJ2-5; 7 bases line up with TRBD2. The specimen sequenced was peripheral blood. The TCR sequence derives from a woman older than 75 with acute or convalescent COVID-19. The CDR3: CASSSMGGKVGGETQYF. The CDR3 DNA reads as TGTGCCAGCAGCTCAATGGGGGGGAAAGTGGGAGGGGAGACCCAGTACTTC.